The clone carrying this TCR beta chain was observed a handful of times. MiXCR, applied by TCRdb to the 5' RACE reads, yields one record per CDR3 protein. The sample consists of about 920,000 distinct CDR3 sequences, around an eighth of them appearing once. This sample was taken from a study of identical twins. The ends were cut back, 8 bases at V and 5 bases at J, with 22 bases in the middle. Per the germline V gene, CDR1 is PRHDT and CDR2 is FYEKMQ (reference sequence). The CDR3 runs 16 residues. These data also featured in a second study, about yellow fever vaccine responses in identical twins.

Specimen: PBMCs. This receptor was identified in a young woman in good health. The chain links TRBV13 to TRBJ2-1; possibly TRBD1 for D (6 bases). The CDR3 spells CASGPIQGGWDNEQFF. The CDR3 DNA sequence: TGTGCCAGCGGACCAATACAGGGTGGGTGGGACAATGAGCAGTTCTTC.